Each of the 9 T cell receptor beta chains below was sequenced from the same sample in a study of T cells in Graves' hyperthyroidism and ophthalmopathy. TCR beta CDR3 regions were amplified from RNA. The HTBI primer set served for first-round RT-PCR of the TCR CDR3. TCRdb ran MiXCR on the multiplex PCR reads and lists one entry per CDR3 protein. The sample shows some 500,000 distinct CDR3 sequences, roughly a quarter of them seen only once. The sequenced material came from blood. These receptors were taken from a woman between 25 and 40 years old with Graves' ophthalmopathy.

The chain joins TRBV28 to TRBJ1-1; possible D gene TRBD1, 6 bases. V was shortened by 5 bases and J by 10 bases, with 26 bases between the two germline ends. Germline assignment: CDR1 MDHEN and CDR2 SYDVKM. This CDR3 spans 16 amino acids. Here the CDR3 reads CASSPGGDLVDDVAFF. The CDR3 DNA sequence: TGTGCCAGCAGTCCCGGGGGCGACCTAGTGGACGACGTAGCTTTCTTT.

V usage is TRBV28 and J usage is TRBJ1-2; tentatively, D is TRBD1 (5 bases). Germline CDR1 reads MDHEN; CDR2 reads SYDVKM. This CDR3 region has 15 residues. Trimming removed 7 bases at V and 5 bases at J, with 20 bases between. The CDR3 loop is CASTGAPREVYGYTF. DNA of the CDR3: TGTGCCAGCACTGGGGCTCCTAGGGAGGTGTATGGCTACACCTTC.

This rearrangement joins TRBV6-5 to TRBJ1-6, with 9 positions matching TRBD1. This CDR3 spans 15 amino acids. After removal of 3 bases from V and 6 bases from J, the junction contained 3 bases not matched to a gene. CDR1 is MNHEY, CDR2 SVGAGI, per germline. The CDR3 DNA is TGTGCCAGCAGTTATGGGACAGGGATTAATTCACCCCTCCACTTT. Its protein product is CASSYGTGINSPLHF.

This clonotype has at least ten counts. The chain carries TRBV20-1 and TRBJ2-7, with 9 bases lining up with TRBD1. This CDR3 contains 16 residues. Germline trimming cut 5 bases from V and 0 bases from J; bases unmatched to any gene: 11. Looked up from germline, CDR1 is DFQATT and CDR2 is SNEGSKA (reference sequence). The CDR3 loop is CSAPDRGSRSSYEQYF. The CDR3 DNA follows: TGCAGTGCTCCGGACAGGGGATCACGAAGCTCCTACGAGCAGTACTTC.

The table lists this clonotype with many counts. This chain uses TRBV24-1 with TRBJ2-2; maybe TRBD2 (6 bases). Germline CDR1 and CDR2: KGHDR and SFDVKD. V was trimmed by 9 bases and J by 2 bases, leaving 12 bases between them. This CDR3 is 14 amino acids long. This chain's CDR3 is CATGDFTNTGELFF. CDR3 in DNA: TGTGCCACCGGGGACTTCACCAACACCGGGGAGCTGTTTTTT.

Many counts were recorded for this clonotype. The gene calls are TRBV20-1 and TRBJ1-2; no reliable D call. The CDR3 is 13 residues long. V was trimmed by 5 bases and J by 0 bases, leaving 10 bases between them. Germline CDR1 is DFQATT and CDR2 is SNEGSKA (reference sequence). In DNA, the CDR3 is TGCAGTGCTGAGGTCGAAGCTAACTATGGCTACACCTTC. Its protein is CSAEVEANYGYTF.

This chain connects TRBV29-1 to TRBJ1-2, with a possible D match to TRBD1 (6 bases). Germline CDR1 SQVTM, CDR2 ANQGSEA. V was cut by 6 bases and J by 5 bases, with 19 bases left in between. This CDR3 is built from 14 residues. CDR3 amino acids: CSVPSEGGGYGYTF. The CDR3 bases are TGCAGCGTCCCCAGCGAAGGGGGAGGTTATGGCTACACCTTC.

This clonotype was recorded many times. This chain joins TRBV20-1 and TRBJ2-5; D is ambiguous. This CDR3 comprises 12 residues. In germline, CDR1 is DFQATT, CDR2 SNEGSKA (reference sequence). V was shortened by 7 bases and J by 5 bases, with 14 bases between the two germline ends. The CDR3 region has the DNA TGCAGTGTTTGGACCCGGCGGGAGACCCAGTACTTC. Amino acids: CSVWTRRETQYF.

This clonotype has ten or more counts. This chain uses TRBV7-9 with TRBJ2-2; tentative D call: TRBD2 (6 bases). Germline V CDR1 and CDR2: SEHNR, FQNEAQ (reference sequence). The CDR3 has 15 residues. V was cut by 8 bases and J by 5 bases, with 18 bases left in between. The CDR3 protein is CASGRERVATGELFF. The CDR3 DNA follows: TGTGCCAGCGGACGGGAGCGGGTCGCAACCGGGGAGCTGTTTTTT.